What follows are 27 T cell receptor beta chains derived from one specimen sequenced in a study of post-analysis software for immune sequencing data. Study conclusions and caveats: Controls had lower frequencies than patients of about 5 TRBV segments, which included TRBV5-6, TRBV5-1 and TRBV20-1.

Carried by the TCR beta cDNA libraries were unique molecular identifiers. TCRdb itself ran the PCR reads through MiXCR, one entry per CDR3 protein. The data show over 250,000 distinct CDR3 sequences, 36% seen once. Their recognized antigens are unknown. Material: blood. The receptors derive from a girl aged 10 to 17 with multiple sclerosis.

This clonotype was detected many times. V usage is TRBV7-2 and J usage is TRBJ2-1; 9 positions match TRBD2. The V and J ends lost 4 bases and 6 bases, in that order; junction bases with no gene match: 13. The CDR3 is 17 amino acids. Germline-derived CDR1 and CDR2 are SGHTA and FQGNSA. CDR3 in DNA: TGTGCCAGCAGCTCCCGGGGTAGCGGGAGTGGGGCCAATGAGCAGTTCTTC. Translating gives CASSSRGSGSGANEQFF.

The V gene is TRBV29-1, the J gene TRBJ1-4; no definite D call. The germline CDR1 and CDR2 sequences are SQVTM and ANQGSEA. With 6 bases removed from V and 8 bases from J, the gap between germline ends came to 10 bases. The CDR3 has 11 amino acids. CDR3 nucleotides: TGCAGCGTCGCACGAGCGGAAAAACTGTTTTTT. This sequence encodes CSVARAEKLFF. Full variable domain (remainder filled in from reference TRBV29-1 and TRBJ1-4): SAVISQKPSRDICQRGTSLTIQCQVDSQVTMMFWYRQQPGQSLTLIATANQGSEATYESGFVIDKFPISRPNLTFSTLTVSNMSPEDSSIYLCSVARAEKLFFGSGTQLSVL.

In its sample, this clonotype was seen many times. The CDR3 DNA reads as TGTGCCAGCAGTTCACGGCGGCGTACGGGCAATCAGCCCCAGCATTTT. Its protein product is CASSSRRRTGNQPQHF. The chain joins TRBV6-5 to TRBJ1-5; no clear D. This CDR3 is built from 16 residues. Germline loops: CDR1 MNHEY, CDR2 SVGAGI. V lost 4 bases and J 2 bases, leaving 15 bases between the germline ends.

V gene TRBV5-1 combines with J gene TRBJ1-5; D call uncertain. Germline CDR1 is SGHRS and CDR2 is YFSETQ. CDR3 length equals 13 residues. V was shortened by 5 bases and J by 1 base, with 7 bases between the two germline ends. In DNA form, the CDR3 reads TGCGCCAGCAGACCCGACAGCAATCAGCCCCAGCATTTT. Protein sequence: CASRPDSNQPQHF.

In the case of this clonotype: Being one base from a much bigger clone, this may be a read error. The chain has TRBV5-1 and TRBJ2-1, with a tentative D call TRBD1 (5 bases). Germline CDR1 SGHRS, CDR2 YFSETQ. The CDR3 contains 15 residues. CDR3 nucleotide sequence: TGCGCCAGCAGCCCCGCGGCAAGGGGCTACGATGAGCAGTTCTTC. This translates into CASSPAARGYDEQFF.

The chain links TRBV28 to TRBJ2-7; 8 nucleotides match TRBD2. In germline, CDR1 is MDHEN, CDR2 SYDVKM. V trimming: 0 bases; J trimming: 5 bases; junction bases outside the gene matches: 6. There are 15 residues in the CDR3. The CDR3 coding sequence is TGTGCCAGCAGTTTATGGGCTAGCGGGTCCCACGAGCAGTACTTC. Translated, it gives CASSLWASGSHEQYF.

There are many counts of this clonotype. The CDR3 here is CASSYGDSNQPQHF. As DNA, the CDR3 is TGTGCCAGCAGTTACGGGGATAGCAATCAGCCCCAGCATTTT. V is TRBV6-6 and J is TRBJ1-5, with no clear D. Germline V gene lookup returns CDR1 MNHNY and CDR2 SVGAGI (reference sequence). The CDR3 is 14 amino acids. The ends were cut back, 2 bases at V and 0 bases at J, with 5 bases in the middle.

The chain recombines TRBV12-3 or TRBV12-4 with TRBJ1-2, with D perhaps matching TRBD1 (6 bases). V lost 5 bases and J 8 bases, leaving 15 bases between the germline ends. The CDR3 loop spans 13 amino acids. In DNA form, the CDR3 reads TGTGCCAGCAGTCCCTGGGACACACTAGGCTACACCTTC. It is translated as CASSPWDTLGYTF.

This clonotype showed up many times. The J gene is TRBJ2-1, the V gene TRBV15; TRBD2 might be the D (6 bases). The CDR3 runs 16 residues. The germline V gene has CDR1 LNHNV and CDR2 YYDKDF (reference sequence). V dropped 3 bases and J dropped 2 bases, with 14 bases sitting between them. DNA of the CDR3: TGTGCCACCAGCAGTCAGGAGGGGATCCCCTACAATGAGCAGTTCTTC. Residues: CATSSQEGIPYNEQFF.

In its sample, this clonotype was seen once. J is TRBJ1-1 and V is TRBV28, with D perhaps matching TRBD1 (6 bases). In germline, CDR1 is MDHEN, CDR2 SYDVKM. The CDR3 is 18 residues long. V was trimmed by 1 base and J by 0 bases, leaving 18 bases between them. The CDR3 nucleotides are TGTGCCAGCAGTTTATCGAGACAGGCGGGTTCCGTGAACACTGAAGCTTTCTTT. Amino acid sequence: CASSLSRQAGSVNTEAFF.

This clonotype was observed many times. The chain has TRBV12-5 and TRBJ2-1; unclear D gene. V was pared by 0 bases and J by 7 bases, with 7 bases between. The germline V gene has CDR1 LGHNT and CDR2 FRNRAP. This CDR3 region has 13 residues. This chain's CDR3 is CASGLVSSNEQFF. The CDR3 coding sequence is TGTGCTAGTGGTTTGGTGTCCTCGAATGAGCAGTTCTTC.

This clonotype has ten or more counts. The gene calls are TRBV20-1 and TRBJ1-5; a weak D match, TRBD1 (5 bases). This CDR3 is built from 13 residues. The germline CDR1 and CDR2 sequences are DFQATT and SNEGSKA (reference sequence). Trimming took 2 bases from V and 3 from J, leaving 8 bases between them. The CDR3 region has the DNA TGCAGTGCTAGACAGGGCTTCAATCAGCCCCAGCATTTT. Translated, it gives CSARQGFNQPQHF.

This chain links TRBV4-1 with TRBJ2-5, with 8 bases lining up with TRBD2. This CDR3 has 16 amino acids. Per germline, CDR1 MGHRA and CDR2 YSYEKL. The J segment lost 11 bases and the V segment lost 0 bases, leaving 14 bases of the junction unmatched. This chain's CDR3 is CASSQDLSGGIEEQYF. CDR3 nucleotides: TGCGCCAGCAGCCAAGATCTCAGCGGGGGCATAGAAGAGCAGTACTTC.

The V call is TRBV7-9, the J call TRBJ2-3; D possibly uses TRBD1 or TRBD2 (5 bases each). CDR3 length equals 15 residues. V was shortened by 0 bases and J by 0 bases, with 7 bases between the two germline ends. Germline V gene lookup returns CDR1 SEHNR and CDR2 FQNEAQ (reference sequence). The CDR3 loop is CASSLAGPSTDTQYF. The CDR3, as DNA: TGTGCCAGCAGCTTAGCGGGACCGAGCACAGATACGCAGTATTTT. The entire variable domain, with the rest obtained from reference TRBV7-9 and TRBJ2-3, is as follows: DTGVSQNPRHKITKRGQNVTFRCDPISEHNRLYWYRQTLGQGPEFLTYFQNEAQLEKSRLLSDRFSAERPKGSFSTLEIQRTEQGDSAMYLCASSLAGPSTDTQYFGPGTRLTVL.

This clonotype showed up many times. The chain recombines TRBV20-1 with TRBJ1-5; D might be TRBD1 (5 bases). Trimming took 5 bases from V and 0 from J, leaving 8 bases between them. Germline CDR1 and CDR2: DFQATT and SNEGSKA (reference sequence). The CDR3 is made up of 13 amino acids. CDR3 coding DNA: TGCAGTGCTCAGGGACTTAGCAATCAGCCCCAGCATTTT. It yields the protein CSAQGLSNQPQHF.

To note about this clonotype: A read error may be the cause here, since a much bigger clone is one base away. Written as DNA, the CDR3 is TGCGCCAGCAGCTTAGGGCCTGACGCGCCCCAGCATTTT. Translation: CASSLGPDAPQHF. The gene calls are TRBV5-1 and TRBJ1-5; D is unresolved. Germline V gene sequence: CDR1 SGHRS, CDR2 YFSETQ. The CDR3 runs to 13 residues. The V end was cut by 2 bases, the J end by 9 bases, with 12 bases between.

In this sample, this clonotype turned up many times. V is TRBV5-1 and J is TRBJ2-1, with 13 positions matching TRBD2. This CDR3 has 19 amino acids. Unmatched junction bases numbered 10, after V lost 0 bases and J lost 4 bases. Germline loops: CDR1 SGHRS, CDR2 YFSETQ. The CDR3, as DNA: TGCGCCAGCAGCTTGGCTACTAGCGGGGGGGCCCCGGGATACAATGAGCAGTTCTTC. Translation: CASSLATSGGAPGYNEQFF.

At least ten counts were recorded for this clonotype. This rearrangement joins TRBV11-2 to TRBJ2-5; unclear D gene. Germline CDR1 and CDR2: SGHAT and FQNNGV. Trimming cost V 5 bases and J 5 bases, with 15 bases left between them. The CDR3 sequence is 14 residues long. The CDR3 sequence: CASSPFQTSETQYF. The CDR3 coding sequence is TGTGCCAGCAGCCCATTCCAGACTTCGGAGACCCAGTACTTC.

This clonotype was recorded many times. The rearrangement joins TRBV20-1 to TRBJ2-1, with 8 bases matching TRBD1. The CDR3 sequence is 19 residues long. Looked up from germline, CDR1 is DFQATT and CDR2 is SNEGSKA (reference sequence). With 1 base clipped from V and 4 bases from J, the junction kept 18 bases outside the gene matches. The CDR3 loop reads CSARGRVGQGHQGYNEQFF. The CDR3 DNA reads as TGCAGTGCTAGAGGGCGGGTCGGACAGGGTCATCAAGGATACAATGAGCAGTTCTTC.

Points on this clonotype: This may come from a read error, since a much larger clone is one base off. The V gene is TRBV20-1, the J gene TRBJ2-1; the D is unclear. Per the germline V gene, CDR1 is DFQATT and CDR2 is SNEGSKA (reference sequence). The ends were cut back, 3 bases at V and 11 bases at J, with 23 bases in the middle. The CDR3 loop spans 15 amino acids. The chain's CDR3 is CSASSRILRRVQQFF. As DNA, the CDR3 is TGCAGTGCTAGTAGCAGGATCCTACGGAGAGTTCAGCAGTTCTTC.

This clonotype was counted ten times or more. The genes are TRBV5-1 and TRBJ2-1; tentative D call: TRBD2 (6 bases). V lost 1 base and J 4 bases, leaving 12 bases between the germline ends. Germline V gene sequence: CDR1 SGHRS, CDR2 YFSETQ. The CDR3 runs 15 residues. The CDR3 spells CASSLLEGEYNEQFF. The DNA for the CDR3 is TGCGCCAGCAGCTTGTTGGAGGGCGAGTACAATGAGCAGTTCTTC.

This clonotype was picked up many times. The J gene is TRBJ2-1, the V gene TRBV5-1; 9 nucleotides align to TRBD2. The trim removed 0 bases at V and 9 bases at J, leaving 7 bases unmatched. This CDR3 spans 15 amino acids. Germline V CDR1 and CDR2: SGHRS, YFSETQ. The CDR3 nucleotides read TGCGCCAGCAGCTTGGAGGCGGGAGGGCCTAGTGAGCAGTTCTTC. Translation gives CASSLEAGGPSEQFF.

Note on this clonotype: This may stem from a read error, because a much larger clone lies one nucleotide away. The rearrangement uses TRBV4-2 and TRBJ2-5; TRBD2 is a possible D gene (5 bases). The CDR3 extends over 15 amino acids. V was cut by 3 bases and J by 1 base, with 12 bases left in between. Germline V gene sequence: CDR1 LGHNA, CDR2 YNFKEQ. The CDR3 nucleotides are TGTGCCAGCAGCCACCCTACGGGGTCCCAAGAGACCCAGTACTTC. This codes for CASSHPTGSQETQYF.

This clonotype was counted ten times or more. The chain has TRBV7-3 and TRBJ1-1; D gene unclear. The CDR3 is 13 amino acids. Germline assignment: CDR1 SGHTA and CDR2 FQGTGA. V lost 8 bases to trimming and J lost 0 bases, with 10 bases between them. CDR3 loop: CASSLRMNTEAFF. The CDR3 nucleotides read TGTGCCAGCTCCCTTCGGATGAACACTGAAGCTTTCTTT.

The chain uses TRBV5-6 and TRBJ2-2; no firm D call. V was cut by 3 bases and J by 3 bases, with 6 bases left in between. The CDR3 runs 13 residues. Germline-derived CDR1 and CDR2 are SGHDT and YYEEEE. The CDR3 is CASSSADTGELFF. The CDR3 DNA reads TGTGCCAGCAGCTCTGCCGACACCGGGGAGCTGTTTTTT.

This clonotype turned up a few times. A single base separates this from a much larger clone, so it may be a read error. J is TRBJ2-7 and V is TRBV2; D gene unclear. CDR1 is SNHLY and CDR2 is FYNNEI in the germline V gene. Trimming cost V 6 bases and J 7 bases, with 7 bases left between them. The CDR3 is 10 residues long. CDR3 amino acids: CASSFNEQYF. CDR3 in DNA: TGTGCCAGCAGCTTCAATGAGCAGTACTTC.

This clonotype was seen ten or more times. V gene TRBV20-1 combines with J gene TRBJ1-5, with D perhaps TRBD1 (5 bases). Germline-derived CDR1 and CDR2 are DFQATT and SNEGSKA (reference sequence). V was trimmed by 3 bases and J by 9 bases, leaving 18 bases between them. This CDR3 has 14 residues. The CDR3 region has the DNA TGCAGTGCTAGGGGACGGGAGGTGTTTGCGCCCCAGCATTTT. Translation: CSARGREVFAPQHF.